What follows are 8 T cell receptor beta chains derived from one specimen sequenced in a study of cytomegalovirus exposure and HLA in healthy donors. PCR was performed using 60 Vbeta and 13 Jbeta primers. Assay used: immunoSEQ multiplex PCR; TCRdb lists only in-frame clones, some missing. The profile shows about 120,000 clones, roughly 78% of them singletons. The specimen was PBMCs. The receptors here all came from a man aged 25-45 years in good health and CMV-seropositive.

The V gene is TRBV25-1, the J gene TRBJ2-3; D possibly corresponds to TRBD1 (6 bases). The V and J ends lost 4 bases and 0 bases respectively, with 14 bases between them. CDR3 length: 16 amino acids. The germline gives CDR1 MGHDK, CDR2 SYGVNS. The CDR3 loop is CASSVPQGWSTDTQYF. CDR3 nucleotide sequence: TGTGCCAGCAGTGTTCCACAGGGATGGAGCACAGATACGCAGTATTTT.

The genes are TRBV9 and TRBJ1-1, with 9 nucleotides matching TRBD1. The CDR3 spans 13 residues. Germline V gene sequence: CDR1 SGDLS, CDR2 YYNGEE. Trimming cost V 4 bases and J 10 bases; bases outside gene matches: 8. The CDR3 DNA sequence: TGTGCCAGCAGCCCCCGGGACAGGGAAGGAGCTTTCTTT. This encodes CASSPRDREGAFF.

This clone was counted between two and nine times. This chain links TRBV14 with TRBJ2-7; D remains ambiguous. The germline gives CDR1 SGHDN, CDR2 FVKESK. Trimming left V 0 bases short and J 0 bases short, with 21 bases between. This CDR3 has 19 residues. The CDR3 bases are TGTGCCAGCAGCCAAGAAAGCCTCCCTTTTTTTGGTAACTCCTACGAGCAGTACTTC. This translates into CASSQESLPFFGNSYEQYF.

The genes are TRBV5-1 and TRBJ2-7; 11 bases line up with TRBD1. Germline V lookup: CDR1 SGHRS, CDR2 YFSETQ. CDR3 length: 14 residues. The junction had 4 bases not matched to a gene; V was cut back by 4 bases and J by 4 bases. CDR3 nucleotide sequence: TGCGCCAGCAGCGGCGGACAGGGGGCATACGAGCAGTACTTC. Protein product: CASSGGQGAYEQYF.

The genes are TRBV10-2 and TRBJ1-4, with TRBD1 matching over 7 bases. The V segment lost 0 bases and the J segment 7 bases; nucleotides outside the gene matches: 5. This CDR3 has 15 amino acids. Germline CDR1 and CDR2: WSHSY and SAAADI. The CDR3 nucleotides are TGCGCCAGCAGTGAGTCTGCAGGGGGTAGTGAAAAACTGTTTTTT. Protein: CASSESAGGSEKLFF.

CDR3 residues: CASSVAWRSYGYTF. The CDR3 DNA reads TGTGCCAGCAGCGTAGCGTGGCGGAGCTATGGCTACACCTTC. The chain links TRBV9 to TRBJ1-2; D remains unclear. The V gene's germline CDR1 is SGDLS and CDR2 YYNGEE. Trimming pared 0 bases from V and 4 bases from J, leaving 10 bases between. CDR3 length equals 14 residues.

The rearrangement uses TRBV14 and TRBJ2-5, with D hard to call. Between the trimmed V and J ends, which lost 1 base and 5 bases, there was a span of 11 bases. The CDR3 is made up of 14 amino acids. Looked up from germline, CDR1 is SGHDN and CDR2 is FVKESK. DNA for the CDR3: TGTGCCAGCAGCCAAGGGCTAGTCCGCGAGACCCAGTACTTC. It specifies CASSQGLVRETQYF.

This sequence joins TRBV6-5 and TRBJ2-5; D possibly corresponds to TRBD1 (6 bases). Trimming removed 6 bases at V and 1 base at J, with 12 bases between. From germline, CDR1 is MNHEY and CDR2 SVGAGI. The CDR3 has 14 amino acids. The CDR3 sequence is CASSPRTVQETQYF. As DNA, the CDR3 is TGTGCCAGCAGCCCTCGGACAGTCCAAGAGACCCAGTACTTC.